What follows are 28 T cell receptor beta chains derived from one specimen sequenced in a study of shared clonotypes between healthy human individuals. Using immunoSEQ multiplex PCR, the repertoire was profiled, and TCRdb retains in-frame clones only, with some absent. This table has approximately 510,000 clones, less than 85% appearing once. The source material was PBMCs. Every receptor here comes from a woman in her thirties or forties in good health. Some clones in this sample may be carry-over from other donors' samples.

CDR3 bases: TGTGCCAGCAGCCCTCGGGGCAGCTACGTTCAGCCCCAGCATTTT. It yields the protein CASSPRGSYVQPQHF. This sequence joins TRBV7-2 and TRBJ1-5, with D perhaps TRBD1 (5 bases). The germline V and J ends were trimmed by 5 bases and 6 bases, with 17 bases remaining between them. Germline lookup yields CDR1 SGHTA and CDR2 FQGNSA. The CDR3 has 15 residues.

The CDR3, as DNA: TGCGCCAGCAGCTCCTCCGGGACAGGGGACGACACCGGGGAGCTGTTTTTT. The encoded protein is CASSSSGTGDDTGELFF. The genes are TRBV5-1 and TRBJ2-2; 10 positions agree with TRBD1. V gave up 3 bases and J gave up 3 bases; unmatched junction bases: 8. Germline V gives CDR1 SGHRS, CDR2 YFSETQ. The CDR3 runs to 17 residues.

The rearrangement uses TRBV28 and TRBJ2-1, with D maybe TRBD1 (6 bases). Germline loops: CDR1 MDHEN, CDR2 SYDVKM. V gave up 4 bases and J gave up 2 bases, with 15 bases separating them. The CDR3 has 16 residues. The CDR3 reads CASSSLKTGTYNEQFF. The CDR3 coding sequence is TGTGCCAGCAGTTCACTCAAGACAGGTACCTACAATGAGCAGTTCTTC.

The chain links TRBV18 to TRBJ2-5; perhaps TRBD2 as D (6 bases). Germline values: CDR1 KGHSH, CDR2 LQKENI. CDR3 length: 15 amino acids. The V and J ends lost 4 bases and 5 bases respectively, with 17 bases between them. The DNA for the CDR3 is TGTGCCAGCTCACGCGGTAGCGGCGGGTTGGAGACCCAGTACTTC. This codes for CASSRGSGGLETQYF. The entire variable domain, with the rest obtained from reference TRBV18 and TRBJ2-5, is as follows: NAGVMQNPRHLVRRRGQEARLRCSPMKGHSHVYWYRQLPEEGLKFMVYLQKENIIDESGMPKERFSAEFPKEGPSILRIQQVVRGDSAAYFCASSRGSGGLETQYFGPGTRLLVL.

A few counts support this clone. The chain couples TRBV2 to TRBJ1-6; D call uncertain. The V gene lost 6 bases and the J gene lost 7 bases, with 4 bases spanning the gap. CDR1 SNHLY and CDR2 FYNNEI come from the germline V gene. The CDR3 runs to 11 residues. CDR3 sequence: CASRDNSPLHF. CDR3 DNA: TGTGCCAGCAGGGACAATTCACCCCTCCACTTT.

V gene TRBV6-6 combines with J gene TRBJ1-1, with a tentative D call TRBD1 (5 bases). The V and J ends lost 2 bases and 5 bases respectively, with 18 bases between them. Germline CDR1 is MNHNY and CDR2 is SVGAGI (reference sequence). The CDR3 spans 16 residues. CDR3 bases: TGTGCCAGCAGTTACGGGTTGTGGGGCGAGGGTACTGAAGCTTTCTTT. This gives the protein CASSYGLWGEGTEAFF.

In this sample, this clone turned up a few times. The chain is built from TRBV5-1 and TRBJ2-2; unclear D gene. The CDR3 is 15 amino acids. The germline CDR1 and CDR2 sequences are SGHRS and YFSETQ. Trimming removed 0 bases at V and 3 bases at J, with 9 bases between. CDR3 amino acids: CASSLVQAYTGELFF. Here the CDR3 DNA reads TGCGCCAGCAGCTTGGTTCAGGCGTACACCGGGGAGCTGTTTTTT.

The V gene is TRBV11-3, the J gene TRBJ2-5; 14 nucleotides align to TRBD2. The CDR3 is made up of 17 amino acids. The V gene end was trimmed by 1 base and the J gene end by 7 bases; junction bases not matched to a gene: 8. Germline loops: CDR1 SGHNT, CDR2 YENEEA. CDR3 in amino acids: CASSLGDRLAGGGTQYF. In DNA, the CDR3 is TGTGCCAGCAGCTTAGGGGACAGACTAGCGGGAGGGGGGACCCAGTACTTC.

In its sample, this clone was seen a few times. V gene TRBV7-6 combines with J gene TRBJ1-1; maybe TRBD1 (6 bases). Trimming took 5 bases from V and 4 from J, leaving 20 bases between them. Germline V gives CDR1 SGHVS, CDR2 FNYEAQ. This CDR3 is 16 amino acids long. The CDR3 DNA reads as TGTGCCAGCAGCCGGGGGGCAGGTAACTTGGGCACTGAAGCTTTCTTT. Residues: CASSRGAGNLGTEAFF.

This chain connects TRBV7-6 to TRBJ2-5; no clear D gene. Germline lookup yields CDR1 SGHVS and CDR2 FNYEAQ. This CDR3 spans 13 amino acids. With 5 bases removed from V and 5 bases from J, the gap between germline ends came to 12 bases. CDR3 sequence reads: CASSALTVETQYF. DNA of the CDR3: TGTGCCAGCAGCGCACTCACGGTGGAGACCCAGTACTTC.

The DNA of the CDR3 is TGCGCCAGCAGCTTGGTCGGGGCGCAAACTGAAGCTTTCTTT. Translation gives CASSLVGAQTEAFF. The chain couples TRBV5-1 to TRBJ1-1, with TRBD1 as a possible D gene (5 bases). The CDR3 spans 14 residues. Between the trimmed V and J ends, which lost 0 bases and 5 bases, there was a span of 11 bases. Germline CDR1 and CDR2: SGHRS and YFSETQ. Filled out from reference TRBV5-1 and TRBJ1-1, the complete variable domain reads KAGVTQTPRYLIKTRGQQVTLSCSPISGHRSVSWYQQTPGQGLQFLFEYFSETQRNKGNFPGRFSGRQFSNSRSEMNVSTLELGDSALYLCASSLVGAQTEAFFGQGTRLTVV.

In its sample, this clone was seen once. The V and J genes are TRBV6-1 and TRBJ2-5; D ambiguous. The CDR3 is 14 amino acids. From germline, CDR1 is MNHNS and CDR2 SASEGT. The V gene lost 0 bases and the J gene lost 5 bases, with 10 bases spanning the gap. The CDR3 DNA reads TGTGCCAGCAGTGAAGCATTCAGCACGGAGACCCAGTACTTC. Its protein is CASSEAFSTETQYF.

CDR3 DNA: TGTGCCAGCAGCTTAGCTCCTGACAGGTTCTATGGCTACACCTTC. Its translation is CASSLAPDRFYGYTF. This rearrangement joins TRBV11-2 to TRBJ1-2, with D perhaps matching TRBD1 (6 bases). The V gene lost 1 base and the J gene lost 4 bases, with 13 bases spanning the gap. The CDR3 totals 15 residues. Germline V CDR1 and CDR2: SGHAT, FQNNGV.

In its sample, this clone was seen many times. The same CDR3 also results from other DNA sequences found in this sample. This sequence joins TRBV11-2 and TRBJ1-2; D call uncertain. This CDR3 is built from 12 residues. The V end lost 2 bases, the J end lost 5 bases, and 6 bases lay between the germline ends. The germline V gene has CDR1 SGHAT and CDR2 FQNNGV. CDR3 sequence reads: CASSLTAYGYTF. The CDR3 nucleotides are TGTGCCAGCAGCTTAACAGCATATGGCTACACCTTC.

The chain joins TRBV30 to TRBJ1-1, with D possibly TRBD1 on 6 matching bases. Trimming pared 5 bases from V and 5 bases from J, leaving 9 bases between. Germline CDR1 GTSNPN, CDR2 SVGIG (reference sequence). The CDR3 loop spans 11 amino acids. CDR3 nucleotide sequence: TGTGCCTGGTCAGGACAGACTGAAGCTTTCTTT. Protein product: CAWSGQTEAFF.

The V call is TRBV18, the J call TRBJ2-3; D is undetermined. The CDR3 loop spans 14 amino acids. Trimming pared 2 bases from V and 3 bases from J, leaving 9 bases between. Germline CDR1 reads KGHSH; CDR2 reads LQKENI. The CDR3, as DNA: TGTGCCAGCTCACCATCGGCTAGGACAGATACGCAGTATTTT. Translation gives CASSPSARTDTQYF.

This sequence joins TRBV5-4 and TRBJ2-3; 8 bases are shared with TRBD1. V trimming: 5 bases; J trimming: 6 bases; junction bases outside the gene matches: 8. The length of the CDR3 is 14 residues. Germline values: CDR1 SGHNT, CDR2 YYREEE (reference sequence). For the CDR3, the DNA is TGTGCCAGCAGACTAGACAGGGGTTCCGATACGCAGTATTTT. Encoded protein: CASRLDRGSDTQYF.

A word on this clone: Within the sample, other DNA sequences also encode this same CDR3. The V and J genes are TRBV5-1 and TRBJ2-7; 7 positions match TRBD1. The germline V gene has CDR1 SGHRS and CDR2 YFSETQ. The CDR3 totals 13 residues. The V and J ends lost 7 bases and 2 bases, in that order; junction bases with no gene match: 6. The CDR3 protein is CASSRDRPYEQYF. CDR3 nucleotide sequence: TGCGCCAGCTCAAGGGACAGACCCTACGAGCAGTACTTC.

The chain couples TRBV28 to TRBJ1-1, with a tentative D call TRBD1 (6 bases). The V and J ends lost 6 bases and 2 bases respectively, with 16 bases between them. The CDR3 covers 15 residues. The germline gives CDR1 MDHEN, CDR2 SYDVKM. The CDR3 DNA reads TGTGCCAGCAGGATTGGACAGATCCCCAACACTGAAGCTTTCTTT. Amino acid sequence: CASRIGQIPNTEAFF.

This clone occurred a few times. The CDR3 DNA follows: TGTGCCAGCAGCCGGTCGGCACAGGGCTATGGCTACACCTTC. Translating it yields CASSRSAQGYGYTF. This chain connects TRBV6-5 to TRBJ1-2, with D maybe TRBD1 (6 bases). Trimming cost V 6 bases and J 4 bases, with 15 bases left between them. The CDR3 length is 14 residues. Germline-derived CDR1 and CDR2 are MNHEY and SVGAGI.

The gene calls are TRBV19 and TRBJ2-7, with 12 bases aligning to TRBD2. The CDR3 totals 15 residues. The V gene's germline CDR1 is LNHDA and CDR2 SQIVND (reference sequence). The V segment lost 6 bases and the J segment 0 bases; nucleotides outside the gene matches: 3. The chain's CDR3 is CASRRLAGDSYEQYF. CDR3 coding DNA: TGTGCCAGTAGAAGACTAGCGGGGGACTCCTACGAGCAGTACTTC.

This clone came up a few times. The chain joins TRBV15 to TRBJ2-7; 10 bases are a match to TRBD1. Trimming took 0 bases from V and 7 from J; bases not matched to a gene: 6. The CDR3 contains 15 residues. From germline, CDR1 is LNHNV and CDR2 YYDKDF (reference sequence). This CDR3 reads CATSRDQTGGREQYF. Written as DNA, the CDR3 is TGTGCCACCAGCAGAGACCAGACAGGGGGCAGAGAGCAGTACTTC.

The chain has TRBV9 and TRBJ2-6; D remains unclear. Germline V gene sequence: CDR1 SGDLS, CDR2 YYNGEE. The V and J ends lost 3 bases and 1 base respectively, with 17 bases between them. The CDR3 is made up of 18 amino acids. The chain's CDR3 is CASSAAIARRSGANVLTF. DNA of the CDR3: TGTGCCAGCAGCGCGGCGATTGCACGACGGTCTGGGGCCAACGTCCTGACTTTC.

The chain uses TRBV28 and TRBJ2-3; 7 nucleotides line up with TRBD1. Germline-derived CDR1 and CDR2 are MDHEN and SYDVKM. Germline trimming cut 8 bases from V and 5 bases from J; bases unmatched to any gene: 13. The CDR3 covers 15 residues. CDR3 coding DNA: TGTGCCAGCCGAGGCCGACAGGGATTAATAGATACGCAGTATTTT. The encoded protein is CASRGRQGLIDTQYF.

This chain uses TRBV28 with TRBJ2-1, with 13 bases aligning to TRBD2. Germline V gene lookup returns CDR1 MDHEN and CDR2 SYDVKM. This CDR3 has 16 residues. V lost 6 bases and J lost 9; bases outside the gene matches: 11. The DNA for the CDR3 is TGTGCCAGCAGCACCCCTGGACTAGCGGGAGTATTTGAGCAGTTCTTC. Translating gives CASSTPGLAGVFEQFF.

V gene TRBV6-1 combines with J gene TRBJ2-5; D gene ambiguous. The V end lost 8 bases, the J end lost 7 bases, and 20 bases lay between the germline ends. Per the germline V gene, CDR1 is MNHNS and CDR2 is SASEGT. This CDR3 comprises 14 residues. CDR3 coding DNA: TGTGCCAGCCGCGAGGAACCAAGATTCGGGACCCAGTACTTC. This encodes CASREEPRFGTQYF.

The genes are TRBV2 and TRBJ2-5; 7 bases match TRBD1. The CDR3 extends over 13 amino acids. V trimming: 5 bases; J trimming: 4 bases; junction bases outside the gene matches: 4. CDR1 and CDR2 (germline): SNHLY, FYNNEI. CDR3 amino acids: CASSPNRGETQYF. CDR3 sequence (DNA): TGTGCCAGCAGTCCCAACAGGGGAGAGACCCAGTACTTC.

The chain combines TRBV5-1 with TRBJ2-3; TRBD2 matches at 10 bases. CDR3 length: 14 amino acids. Germline trimming cut 0 bases from V and 9 bases from J; bases unmatched to any gene: 4. CDR1 is SGHRS and CDR2 is YFSETQ in the germline V gene. The CDR3 here is CASSLEPSGSTQYF. CDR3 sequence (DNA): TGCGCCAGCAGCTTGGAGCCTAGCGGGAGCACGCAGTATTTT.